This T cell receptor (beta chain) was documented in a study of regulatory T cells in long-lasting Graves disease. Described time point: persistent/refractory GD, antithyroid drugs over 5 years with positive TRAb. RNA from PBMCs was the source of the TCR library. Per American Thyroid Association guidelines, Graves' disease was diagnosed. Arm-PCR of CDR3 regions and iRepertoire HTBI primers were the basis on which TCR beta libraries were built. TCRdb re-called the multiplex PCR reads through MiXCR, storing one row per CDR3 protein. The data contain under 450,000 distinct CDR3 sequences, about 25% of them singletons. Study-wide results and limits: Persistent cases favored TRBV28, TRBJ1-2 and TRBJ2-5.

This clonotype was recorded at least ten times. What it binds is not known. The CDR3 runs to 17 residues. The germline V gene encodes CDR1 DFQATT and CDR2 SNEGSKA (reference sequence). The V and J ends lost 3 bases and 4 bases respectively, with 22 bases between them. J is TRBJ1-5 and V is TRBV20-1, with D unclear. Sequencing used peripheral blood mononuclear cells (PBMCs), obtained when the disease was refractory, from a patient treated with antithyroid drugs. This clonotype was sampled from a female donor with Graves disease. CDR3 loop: CSARLEGGFSHNQPQHF. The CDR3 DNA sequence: TGCAGTGCTAGGTTGGAGGGTGGTTTTTCCCATAATCAGCCCCAGCATTTT.